The 14 T cell receptor beta chains in this list originate from one sample, sequenced in a study of CD8 T cell repertoires and HIV-1 epitope variants (dated by TCRdb to 2020 to 2022). Libraries were made using the immunoSEQ multiplex PCR assay. The table was pulled from immuneACCESS by TCRdb, which kept in-frame rearrangements only. Such tables lose some clones; where checked, under half of the loss comes from unresolved V genes, and the rest has no known cause. This sample comprises thousands of clones, 69% of them detected only once. About 45% of the sample belongs to the ten largest clones. The antigens for these receptors are not known. What was sequenced was cultured CD8+ T cells derived from PBMCs. These TCRs come from a male donor with HIV.

The J gene is TRBJ2-7, the V gene TRBV6-5, with TRBD1 matching 11 bases. Germline V gene lookup returns CDR1 MNHEY and CDR2 SVGAGI. The CDR3 length is 15 residues. The V and J ends lost 2 bases and 1 base, in that order; junction bases with no gene match: 1. CDR3 in DNA: TGTGCCAGCAGTTACCGGGACAGGGGGTCCTACGAGCAGTACTTC. Its translation: CASSYRDRGSYEQYF.

The rearrangement links TRBV9 to TRBJ1-5; weak D call: TRBD1 (5 bases). There are 14 residues in the CDR3. The ends were cut back, 0 bases at V and 5 bases at J, with 9 bases in the middle. Germline V gives CDR1 SGDLS, CDR2 YYNGEE. CDR3 in DNA: TGTGCCAGCAGCGTAGAAGGGGAGCATCAGCCCCAGCATTTT. It translates to CASSVEGEHQPQHF. Full variable domain (remainder filled in from reference TRBV9 and TRBJ1-5): DSGVTQTPKHLITATGQRVTLRCSPRSGDLSVYWYQQSLDQGLQFLIQYYNGEERAKGNILERFSAQQFPDLHSELNLSSLELGDSALYFCASSVEGEHQPQHFGDGTRLSIL.

The rearrangement links TRBV2 to TRBJ2-1; 11 bases are a match to TRBD2. The CDR3 length is 16 residues. Trimming took 7 bases from V and 7 from J; bases not matched to a gene: 12. Germline values: CDR1 SNHLY, CDR2 FYNNEI. CDR3 sequence: CASNPLTSGEWNEQFF. The DNA for the CDR3 is TGTGCCAGCAATCCTCTGACTAGCGGGGAGTGGAATGAGCAGTTCTTC.

The gene calls are TRBV2 and TRBJ1-1; D perhaps matches TRBD1 (5 bases). Trimming stripped 5 bases from V and 1 base from J, with 17 bases between. Germline CDR1 reads SNHLY; CDR2 reads FYNNEI. This CDR3 has 16 residues. CDR3 coding DNA: TGTGCCAGCAGTTTTACCCAAACCGGGGGGAACACTGAAGCTTTCTTT. Encoded protein: CASSFTQTGGNTEAFF.

This rearrangement joins TRBV27 to TRBJ1-4; possibly TRBD1 for D (5 bases). V lost 2 bases and J lost 7, with 17 bases in between. Germline V gene lookup returns CDR1 MNHEY and CDR2 SMNVEV (reference sequence). CDR3 length: 16 amino acids. The CDR3: CASSLNRFPRGEKLFF. CDR3 sequence (DNA): TGTGCCAGCAGTTTAAACAGGTTCCCCCGAGGTGAAAAACTGTTTTTT.

The J gene is TRBJ2-7, the V gene TRBV4-3, with D possibly called TRBD1 or TRBD2 (6 bases each). Trimming took off 3 bases at V and 5 bases at J, with 17 bases between the two ends. Germline V gene sequence: CDR1 LGHNA, CDR2 YSLEER. The CDR3 is 15 amino acids. Written as DNA, the CDR3 is TGCGCCAGCAGCCACGCACAGGGAGGCCTTCACGAGCAGTACTTC. This encodes CASSHAQGGLHEQYF.

The CDR3 coding sequence is TGTGCCAGTAGTATGGAGGACAGGAGAATTTCCTACGAGCAGTACTTC. Amino acid sequence: CASSMEDRRISYEQYF. This chain connects TRBV19 to TRBJ2-7, with TRBD1 matching over 7 bases. V was pared by 3 bases and J by 1 base, with 9 bases of the junction left unmatched. This CDR3 comprises 16 residues. CDR1 and CDR2 from the germline V gene are LNHDA and SQIVND (reference sequence).

This chain joins TRBV20-1 and TRBJ1-2, with D unresolved. Germline V gene sequence: CDR1 DFQATT, CDR2 SNEGSKA (reference sequence). This CDR3 region has 10 residues. Between the trimmed V and J ends, which lost 3 bases and 6 bases, there was a span of 5 bases. The CDR3 sequence is CSARVDGYTF. The CDR3 DNA is TGCAGTGCTAGGGTGGATGGCTACACCTTC.

V usage is TRBV21-1 and J usage is TRBJ1-2. TRBV21-1 is a known pseudogene. There are 15 residues in the CDR3. The CDR3 protein is CASSKGDRKGRGYTF. For the CDR3, the DNA is TGTGCCAGCAGCAAAGGGGACCGCAAGGGAAGAGGCTACACCTTC.

The chain couples TRBV28 to TRBJ2-5, with D perhaps TRBD2 (5 bases). Per germline, CDR1 MDHEN and CDR2 SYDVKM. CDR3 length: 15 amino acids. V was cut by 7 bases and J by 4 bases, with 19 bases left in between. The CDR3 loop is CASNPAGIRRETQYF. The CDR3 region has the DNA TGTGCCAGCAACCCCGCGGGTATCCGAAGAGAGACCCAGTACTTC.

This clone has only a few counts. V gene TRBV7-8 combines with J gene TRBJ2-7, with TRBD1 matching over 7 bases. In germline, CDR1 is SGHVS, CDR2 FQNEAQ. V lost 5 bases and J lost 1; bases outside the gene matches: 5. This CDR3 spans 14 amino acids. CDR3 DNA: TGTGCCAGCAGCCCAGGACAGGAATCCTACGAGCAGTACTTC. Translated, it gives CASSPGQESYEQYF.

This chain links TRBV28 with TRBJ2-5; 12 bases align to TRBD2. Trimming took 5 bases from V and 1 from J; bases not matched to a gene: 2. Germline values: CDR1 MDHEN, CDR2 SYDVKM. The CDR3 length is 15 residues. The CDR3 DNA is TGTGCCAGCAGTCCTAGCGGGGGGGCCCAAGAGACCCAGTACTTC. Translating gives CASSPSGGAQETQYF.

This chain links TRBV7-9 with TRBJ2-5; D is perhaps TRBD1 or TRBD2 (5 bases each). Trimming stripped 6 bases from V and 2 bases from J, with 19 bases between. The CDR3 extends over 16 amino acids. CDR1 is SEHNR, CDR2 FQNEAQ, per germline (reference sequence). For the CDR3, the DNA is TGTGCCAGCAGTCCTGTCCCGGGACGTAGACAAGAGACCCAGTACTTC. Encoded protein: CASSPVPGRRQETQYF.

The V call is TRBV7-9, the J call TRBJ1-1; no clear D gene. V was cut by 6 bases and J by 3 bases, with 8 bases left in between. The CDR3 totals 12 residues. CDR1 is SEHNR and CDR2 is FQNEAQ in the germline V gene (reference sequence). The CDR3 nucleotides read TGTGCCAGCAGTGCCGACTACACTGAAGCTTTCTTT. As protein: CASSADYTEAFF. Drawing the rest from reference TRBV7-9 and TRBJ1-1, the complete variable domain is DTGVSQNPRHKITKRGQNVTFRCDPISEHNRLYWYRQTLGQGPEFLTYFQNEAQLEKSRLLSDRFSAERPKGSFSTLEIQRTEQGDSAMYLCASSADYTEAFFGQGTRLTVV.